The T cell receptor (beta chain) described here comes from a study of T cells in Graves' hyperthyroidism and ophthalmopathy. What was amplified from RNA transcripts were TCR beta CDR3 regions. The TCR CDR3 was amplified in a first-round RT-PCR using the HTBI primer set. MiXCR, run by TCRdb on the multiplex PCR reads, gives a single entry per CDR3 protein. The table has fewer than 350,000 distinct CDR3 sequences, 12% to 15% seen once. The TCR originated in a woman aged 40 to 49 with Graves' hyperthyroidism. Sequenced material: blood.

CDR3 DNA: TGTGCCAGCAGCTGGGAACAGGGGAAAACTGAAGCTTTCTTT. It is translated as CASSWEQGKTEAFF. The chain joins TRBV7-9 to TRBJ1-1; 7 bases agree with TRBD1. V lost 4 bases and J lost 5; bases outside the gene matches: 7. Germline CDR1 SEHNR, CDR2 FQNEAQ (reference sequence). The CDR3 contains 14 residues.